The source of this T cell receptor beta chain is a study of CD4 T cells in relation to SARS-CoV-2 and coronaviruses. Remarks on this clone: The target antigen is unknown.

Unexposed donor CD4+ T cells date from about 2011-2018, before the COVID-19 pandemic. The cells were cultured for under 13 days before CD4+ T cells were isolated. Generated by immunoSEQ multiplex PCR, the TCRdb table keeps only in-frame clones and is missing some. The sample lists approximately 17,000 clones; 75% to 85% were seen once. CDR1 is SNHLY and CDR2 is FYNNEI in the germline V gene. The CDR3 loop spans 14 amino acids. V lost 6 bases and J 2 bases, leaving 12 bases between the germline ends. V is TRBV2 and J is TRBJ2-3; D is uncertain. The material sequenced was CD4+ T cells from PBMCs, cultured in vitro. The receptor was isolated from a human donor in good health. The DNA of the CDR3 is TGTGCCAGCAGCGCCCCCCGCCCCACAGATACGCAGTATTTT. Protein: CASSAPRPTDTQYF.